This is a list of T cell receptor beta chains from one sample in a study of T-cell reconstitution after alpha-beta-depleted transplantation in children. TCRdb reanalysed the PCR reads using MiXCR and keeps one entry per CDR3 protein. Here the sample spans approximately 630,000 distinct CDR3 sequences, about an eighth being singletons. The sample here was PBMCs, taken before TCRalphabeta/CD19-depleted stem cell transplant. The receptor set was obtained from a girl aged 2 to 10 with congenital amegakaryocytic thrombocytopenia, due to receive a stem cell transplant. CDR3s include the opening cysteine and the closing phenylalanine or tryptophan. The D gene is left open where the match is weak. The size field is filled for only some rows; it gives once, few, many or a size class.

J,V,D,size,DNA,CDR3
TRBJ2-1,TRBV20-1,.,many,TGCAGTGCTAGAGATCAGGGAATCTATGAGCAGTTCTTC,CSARDQGIYEQFF
TRBJ2-5,TRBV5-1,TRBD2,many,TGCGCCAGCAGCGGGGCTAGCGGGCACCAAGAGACCCAGTACTTC,CASSGASGHQETQYF
TRBJ2-1,TRBV12-3/TRBV12-4,TRBD2,few,TGTGCCAGCAGGTTAGGGCCCGGTGGTGGCGGGAGAGGGTCCTACAATGAGCAGTTCTTC,CASRLGPGGGGRGSYNEQFF
TRBJ1-1,TRBV4-1,.,.,TGCGCCAGCAGCCAGCTGGACGGAGGGAGGGCGCAAGCTTTCTTT,CASSQLDGGRAQAFF
TRBJ2-1,TRBV12-3/TRBV12-4,.,many,TGTGCCAGCAGTCCTACTAGTTTCAATGAGCAGTTCTTC,CASSPTSFNEQFF
TRBJ2-1,TRBV20-1,TRBD2,many,TGCAGTGCTAGTGCCAGCGGGAGGGCCCTATTAGACAATGAGCAGTTCTTC,CSASASGRALLDNEQFF
TRBJ2-1,TRBV5-1,.,many,TGCGCCAGCAGCTTGGGACTAGGCGGGTCCTACAATGAGCAGTTCTTC,CASSLGLGGSYNEQFF
TRBJ1-5,TRBV6-1,.,.,TGTGCCAGCAGCAATTCACAGCCACATAGCAATCAGCCCCAGCATTTT,CASSNSQPHSNQPQHF
TRBJ2-3,TRBV7-3,TRBD1,few,TGTGCCAGCAGCGCCACAGGGGGCATCGGGGATACGCAGTATTTT,CASSATGGIGDTQYF
TRBJ1-2,TRBV7-2,TRBD1,many,TGTGCCAGCAGCCTACCCCCGGGACAGGGTCATGGCTACACCTTC,CASSLPPGQGHGYTF
TRBJ2-7,TRBV20-1,TRBD2,.,TGCAGTGCTAGAGAAGGTAGCGGGAGGGGGGGCTCCTACGAGCAGTACTTC,CSAREGSGRGGSYEQYF
TRBJ2-2,TRBV7-6,.,many,TGTGCCAGCAGCTTAGGCGTAGGGGAGCTGTTTTTT,CASSLGVGELFF
TRBJ2-1,TRBV5-1,.,few,TGCGCCAGCAGCTTGGACGGGAGTGAGTACAATGAGCAGTTCTTC,CASSLDGSEYNEQFF
TRBJ2-1,TRBV4-1,.,.,TGCGCCAGCAGCGCCCGGTCGGGTGAGCAGTTCTTC,CASSARSGEQFF
TRBJ1-2,TRBV12-3/TRBV12-4,.,many,TGTGCCAGCAGGCGTAGCAGCTTCTTGAACTATGGCTACACCTTC,CASRRSSFLNYGYTF
TRBJ2-5,TRBV5-1,TRBD2,few,TGCGCCAGCAGCTTGGGACTAGCGGGAGGTGGAGAGACCCAGTACTTC,CASSLGLAGGGETQYF